This T cell receptor (beta chain) emerged from a study of T cell responses to AZD1222 COVID-19 vaccine. Findings and caveats of the study: The breadth and depth of Spike-specific TCRs increased once two AZD1222 doses had been given. Mostly white British, mostly female donors; authors suggested clonal diversity may be underestimated.

As regards this clone: The antigen is unknown.

Assay used: immunoSEQ multiplex PCR; TCRdb lists only in-frame clones, some missing. The data hold about 110,000 clones, with about 85% observed a single time. Sample: peripheral blood, taken 28 days after the second AZD1222 dose. The TCR originated in an adult who received the AZD1222 COVID-19 vaccine.

CDR3 sequence: CASSPGAEAFF. CDR3 in DNA: TGTGCCAGTAGTCCAGGGGCTGAAGCTTTCTTT. The chain recombines TRBV19 with TRBJ1-1, with D perhaps matching TRBD1 (6 bases). The CDR3 covers 11 residues. CDR1 is LNHDA, CDR2 SQIVND, per germline (reference sequence). V lost 5 bases and J 6 bases, leaving 7 bases between the germline ends.